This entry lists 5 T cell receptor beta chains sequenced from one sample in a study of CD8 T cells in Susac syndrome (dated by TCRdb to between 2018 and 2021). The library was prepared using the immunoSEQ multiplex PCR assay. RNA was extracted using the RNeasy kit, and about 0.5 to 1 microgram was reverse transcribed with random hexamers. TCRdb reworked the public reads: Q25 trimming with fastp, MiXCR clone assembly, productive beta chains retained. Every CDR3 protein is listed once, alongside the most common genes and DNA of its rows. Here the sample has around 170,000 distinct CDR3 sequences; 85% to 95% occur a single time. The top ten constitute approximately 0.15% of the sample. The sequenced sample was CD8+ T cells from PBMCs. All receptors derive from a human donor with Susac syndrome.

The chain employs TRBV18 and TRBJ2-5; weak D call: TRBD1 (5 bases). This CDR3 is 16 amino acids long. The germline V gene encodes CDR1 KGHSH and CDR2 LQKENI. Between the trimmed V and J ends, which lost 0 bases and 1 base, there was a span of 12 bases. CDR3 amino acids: CASSPPRQTLQETQYF. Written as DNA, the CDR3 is TGTGCCAGCTCACCACCGCGACAGACTCTCCAAGAGACCCAGTACTTC.

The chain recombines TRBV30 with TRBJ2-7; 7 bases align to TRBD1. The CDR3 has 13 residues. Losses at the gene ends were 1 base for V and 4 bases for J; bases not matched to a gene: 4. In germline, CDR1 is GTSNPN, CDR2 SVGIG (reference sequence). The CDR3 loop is CAWSAGQTYEQYF. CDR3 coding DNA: TGTGCCTGGAGTGCGGGACAGACATACGAGCAGTACTTC.

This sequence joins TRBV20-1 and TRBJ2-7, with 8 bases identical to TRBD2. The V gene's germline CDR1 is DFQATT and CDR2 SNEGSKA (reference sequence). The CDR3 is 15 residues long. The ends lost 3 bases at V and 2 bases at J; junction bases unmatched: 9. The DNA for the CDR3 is TGCAGTGCTAGGGGTCTAGCGGGCTCACCCTACGAGCAGTACTTC. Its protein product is CSARGLAGSPYEQYF.

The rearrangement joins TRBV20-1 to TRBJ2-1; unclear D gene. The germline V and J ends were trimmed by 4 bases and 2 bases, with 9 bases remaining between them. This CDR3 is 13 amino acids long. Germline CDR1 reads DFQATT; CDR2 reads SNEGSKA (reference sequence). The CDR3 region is CSAKMQTYNEQFF. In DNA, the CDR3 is TGCAGTGCTAAAATGCAGACCTACAATGAGCAGTTCTTC.

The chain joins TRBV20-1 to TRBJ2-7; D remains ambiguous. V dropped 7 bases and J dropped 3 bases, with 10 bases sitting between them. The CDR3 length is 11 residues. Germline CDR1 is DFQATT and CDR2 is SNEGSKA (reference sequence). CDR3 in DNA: TGCAGTGTAGTTAAAGGCTACGAGCAGTACTTC. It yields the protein CSVVKGYEQYF.